This T cell receptor beta chain was observed in a study of T cell responses to AZD1222 COVID-19 vaccine. Using immunoSEQ multiplex PCR, the repertoire was profiled, and TCRdb retains in-frame clones only, with some absent. The sample holds 68,000 or so clones; 60% to 85% are singletons and the top ten take 9% to 14%. This CDR3 is 14 amino acids long. Germline V gene data show CDR1 as SGHDT and CDR2 as YYEEEE. V shed 0 bases and J shed 7 bases, with 11 bases lying between them. Study outcomes and limitations: Baseline seropositives among AZD1222 recipients totaled only 5 to 7. Clonal diversity may have been underestimated in mostly white British donors. The study found Spike-specific TCR breadth and depth rose after two AZD1222 doses.

With respect to this clone: Antigen unknown.

The sample consisted of peripheral blood, taken on day 0 of AZD1222 vaccination. The rearrangement joins TRBV5-6 to TRBJ1-5; D uncertain. This TCR derives from an adult in good health. The CDR3 is CASSLAFGGQPQHF. CDR3 in DNA: TGTGCCAGCAGCTTGGCTTTCGGAGGGCAGCCCCAGCATTTT.